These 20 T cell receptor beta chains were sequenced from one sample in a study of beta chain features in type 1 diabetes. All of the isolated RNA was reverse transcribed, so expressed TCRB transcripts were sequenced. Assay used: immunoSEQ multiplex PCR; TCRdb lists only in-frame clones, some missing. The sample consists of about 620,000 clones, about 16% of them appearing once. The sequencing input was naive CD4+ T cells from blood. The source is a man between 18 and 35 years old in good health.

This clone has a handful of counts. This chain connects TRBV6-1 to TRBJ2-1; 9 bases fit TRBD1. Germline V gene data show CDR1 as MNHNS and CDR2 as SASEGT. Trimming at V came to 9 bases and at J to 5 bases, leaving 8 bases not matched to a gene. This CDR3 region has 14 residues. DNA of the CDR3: TGTGCCAGTAGAGGACAGGGGAGGGACAATGAGCAGTTCTTC. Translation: CASRGQGRDNEQFF.

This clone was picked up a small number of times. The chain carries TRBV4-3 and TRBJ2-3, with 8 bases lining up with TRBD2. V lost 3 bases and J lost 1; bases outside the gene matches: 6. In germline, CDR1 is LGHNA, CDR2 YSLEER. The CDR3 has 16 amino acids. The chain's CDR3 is CASSHSGGPGTDTQYF. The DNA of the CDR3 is TGCGCCAGCAGCCATTCGGGGGGGCCGGGCACAGATACGCAGTATTTT.

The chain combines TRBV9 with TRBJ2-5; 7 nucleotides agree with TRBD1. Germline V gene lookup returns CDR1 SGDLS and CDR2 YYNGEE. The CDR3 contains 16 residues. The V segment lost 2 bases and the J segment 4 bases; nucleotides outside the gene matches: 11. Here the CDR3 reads CASSVAQGKRGETQYF. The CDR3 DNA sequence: TGTGCCAGCAGCGTGGCACAGGGGAAACGGGGAGAGACCCAGTACTTC.

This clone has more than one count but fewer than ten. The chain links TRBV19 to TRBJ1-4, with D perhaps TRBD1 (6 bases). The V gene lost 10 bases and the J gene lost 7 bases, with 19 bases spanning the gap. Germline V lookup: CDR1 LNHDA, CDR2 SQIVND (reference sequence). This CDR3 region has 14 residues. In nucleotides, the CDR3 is TGTGCCACCACAGGGTCGGGATCGGGTGAAAAACTGTTTTTT. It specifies CATTGSGSGEKLFF.

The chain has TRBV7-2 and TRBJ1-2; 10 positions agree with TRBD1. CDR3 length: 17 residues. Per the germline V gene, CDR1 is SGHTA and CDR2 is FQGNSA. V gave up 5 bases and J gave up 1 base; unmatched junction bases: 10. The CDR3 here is CASSPGDRGLNNYGYTF. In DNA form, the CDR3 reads TGTGCCAGCAGCCCGGGGGACAGGGGCCTTAATAACTATGGCTACACCTTC.

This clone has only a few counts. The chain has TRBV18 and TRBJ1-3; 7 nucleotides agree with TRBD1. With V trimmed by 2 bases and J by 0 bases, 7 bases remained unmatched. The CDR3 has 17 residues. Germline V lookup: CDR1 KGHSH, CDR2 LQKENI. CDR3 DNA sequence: TGTGCCAGCTCACCAGGGACAGCCCAACTCTCTGGAAACACCATATATTTT. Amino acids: CASSPGTAQLSGNTIYF.

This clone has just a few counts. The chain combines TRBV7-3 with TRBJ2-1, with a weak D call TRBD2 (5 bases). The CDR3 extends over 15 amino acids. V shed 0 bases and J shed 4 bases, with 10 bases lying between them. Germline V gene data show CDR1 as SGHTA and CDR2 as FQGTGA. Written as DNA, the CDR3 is TGTGCCAGCAGCTTAACGGGAGTCGCGTACAATGAGCAGTTCTTC. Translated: CASSLTGVAYNEQFF.

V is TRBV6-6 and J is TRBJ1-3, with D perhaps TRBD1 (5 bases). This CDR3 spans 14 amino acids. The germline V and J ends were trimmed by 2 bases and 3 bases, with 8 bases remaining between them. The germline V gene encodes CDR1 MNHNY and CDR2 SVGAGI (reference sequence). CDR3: CASSYGTLGNTIYF. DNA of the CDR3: TGTGCCAGCAGTTACGGGACTCTTGGAAACACCATATATTTT.

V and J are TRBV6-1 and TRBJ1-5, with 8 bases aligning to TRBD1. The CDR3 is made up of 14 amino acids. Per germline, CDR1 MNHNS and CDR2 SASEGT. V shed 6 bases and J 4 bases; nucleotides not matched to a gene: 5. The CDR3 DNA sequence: TGTGCCAGCAGGGAAACAGGGGGTAATCAGCCCCAGCATTTT. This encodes CASRETGGNQPQHF.

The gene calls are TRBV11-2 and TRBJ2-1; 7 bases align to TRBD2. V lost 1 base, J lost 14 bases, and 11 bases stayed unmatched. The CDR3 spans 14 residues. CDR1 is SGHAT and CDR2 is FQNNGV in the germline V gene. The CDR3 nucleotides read TGTGCCAGCAGCTTAGCCCCCGGACTAGACCAAAAGTTCTTC. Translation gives CASSLAPGLDQKFF. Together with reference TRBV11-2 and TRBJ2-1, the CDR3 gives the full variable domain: EAGVAQSPRYKIIEKRQSVAFWCNPISGHATLYWYQQILGQGPKLLIQFQNNGVVDDSQLPKDRFSAERLKGVDSTLKIQPAKLEDSAVYLCASSLAPGLDQKFFGPGTRLTVL.

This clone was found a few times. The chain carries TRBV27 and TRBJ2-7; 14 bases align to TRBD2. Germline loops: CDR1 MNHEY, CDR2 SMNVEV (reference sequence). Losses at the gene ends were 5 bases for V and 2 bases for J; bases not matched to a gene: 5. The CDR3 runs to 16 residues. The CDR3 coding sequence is TGTGCCAGCAGTCCCCCGGGACTAGCGGGAGCCTACGAGCAGTACTTC. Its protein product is CASSPPGLAGAYEQYF.

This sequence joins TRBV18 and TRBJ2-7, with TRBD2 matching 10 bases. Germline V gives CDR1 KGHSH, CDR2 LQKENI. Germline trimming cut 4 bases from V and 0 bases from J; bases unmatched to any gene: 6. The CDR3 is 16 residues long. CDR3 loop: CASSRGLAESSYEQYF. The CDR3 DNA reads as TGTGCCAGCTCACGAGGACTAGCGGAAAGCTCCTACGAGCAGTACTTC.

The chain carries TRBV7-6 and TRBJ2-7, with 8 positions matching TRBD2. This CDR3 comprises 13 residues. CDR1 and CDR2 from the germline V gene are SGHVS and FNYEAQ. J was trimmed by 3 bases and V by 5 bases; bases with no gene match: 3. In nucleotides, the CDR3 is TGTGCCAGCAGCCCCGGGGGGGTCTACGAGCAGTACTTC. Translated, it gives CASSPGGVYEQYF.

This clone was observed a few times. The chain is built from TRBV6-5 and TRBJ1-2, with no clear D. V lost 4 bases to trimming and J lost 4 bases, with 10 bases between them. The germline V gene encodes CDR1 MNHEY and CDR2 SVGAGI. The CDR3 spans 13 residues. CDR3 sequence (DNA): TGTGCCAGCAGTTTCGCAATCTCCTATGGCTACACCTTC. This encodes CASSFAISYGYTF.

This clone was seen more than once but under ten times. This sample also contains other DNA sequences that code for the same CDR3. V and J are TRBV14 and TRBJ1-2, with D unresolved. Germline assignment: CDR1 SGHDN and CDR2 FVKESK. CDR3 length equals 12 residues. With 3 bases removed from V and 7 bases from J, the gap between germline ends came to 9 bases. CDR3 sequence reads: CASSQGRVGYTF. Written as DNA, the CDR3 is TGTGCCAGCAGCCAGGGTCGCGTTGGCTACACCTTC.

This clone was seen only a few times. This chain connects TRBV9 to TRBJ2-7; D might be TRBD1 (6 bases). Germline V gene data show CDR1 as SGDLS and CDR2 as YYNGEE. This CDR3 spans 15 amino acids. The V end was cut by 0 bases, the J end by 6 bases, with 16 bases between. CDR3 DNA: TGTGCCAGCAGCGTAGATGGGACACCTGTTGGCGAGCAGTACTTC. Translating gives CASSVDGTPVGEQYF.

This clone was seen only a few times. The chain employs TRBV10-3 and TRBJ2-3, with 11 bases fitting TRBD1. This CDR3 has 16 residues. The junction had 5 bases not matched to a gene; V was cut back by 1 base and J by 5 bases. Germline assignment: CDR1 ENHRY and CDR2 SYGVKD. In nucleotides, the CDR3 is TGTGCCATCAGTGAGTATGGACAGGGGGCGAGAGATACGCAGTATTTT. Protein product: CAISEYGQGARDTQYF.

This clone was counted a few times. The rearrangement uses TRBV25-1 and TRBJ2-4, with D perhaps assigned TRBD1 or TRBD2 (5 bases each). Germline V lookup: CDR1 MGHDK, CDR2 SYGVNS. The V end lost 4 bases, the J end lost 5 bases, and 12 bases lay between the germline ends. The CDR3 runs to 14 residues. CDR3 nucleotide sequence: TGTGCCAGCAGTGTCGCAGGGAGCCAAAACATTCAGTACTTC. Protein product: CASSVAGSQNIQYF.

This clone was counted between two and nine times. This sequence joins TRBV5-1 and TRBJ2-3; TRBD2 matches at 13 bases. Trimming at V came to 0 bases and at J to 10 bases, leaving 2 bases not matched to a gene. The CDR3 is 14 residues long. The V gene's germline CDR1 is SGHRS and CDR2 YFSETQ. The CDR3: CASSLGTSGGPQYF. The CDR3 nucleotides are TGCGCCAGCAGCTTGGGGACTAGCGGGGGCCCGCAGTATTTT.

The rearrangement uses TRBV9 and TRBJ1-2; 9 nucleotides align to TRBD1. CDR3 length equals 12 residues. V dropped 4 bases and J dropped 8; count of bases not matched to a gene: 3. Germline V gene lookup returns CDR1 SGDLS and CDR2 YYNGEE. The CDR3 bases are TGTGCCAGCAGCATCGGGACAGGGGGCTACACCTTC. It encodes CASSIGTGGYTF. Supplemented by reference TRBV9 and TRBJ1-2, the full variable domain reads DSGVTQTPKHLITATGQRVTLRCSPRSGDLSVYWYQQSLDQGLQFLIQYYNGEERAKGNILERFSAQQFPDLHSELNLSSLELGDSALYFCASSIGTGGYTFGSGTRLTVV.